This T cell receptor beta chain was recorded in a study of monozygotic twins with inflammatory bowel disease. Findings and limits, study-wide: Relative clonotype sharing with others was diminished in IBD patients versus healthy twins, particularly with disease activity. Backing was not found for a single strong signal or clonotype associated with IBD.

TCRdb re-called the 5' RACE reads, yielding one record per CDR3 amino acid sequence without DNA. This sample's table has hundreds of thousands of distinct CDR3 sequences. Notes on this clonotype: Its antigen is not known.

Donors each contributed one blood sample measuring about 2.5 ml. The receptor's source is a human donor with ulcerative colitis or Crohn's disease, or a healthy co-twin of an affected twin (not recorded which). Sequencing was carried out using blood.

The CDR3 sequence: CASRPTGTGAFNEQFF. The chain links TRBV12-3 or TRBV12-4 to TRBJ2-1; TCRdb designates TRBD1, a call that cannot be tested without DNA. The CDR3 extends over 16 amino acids.